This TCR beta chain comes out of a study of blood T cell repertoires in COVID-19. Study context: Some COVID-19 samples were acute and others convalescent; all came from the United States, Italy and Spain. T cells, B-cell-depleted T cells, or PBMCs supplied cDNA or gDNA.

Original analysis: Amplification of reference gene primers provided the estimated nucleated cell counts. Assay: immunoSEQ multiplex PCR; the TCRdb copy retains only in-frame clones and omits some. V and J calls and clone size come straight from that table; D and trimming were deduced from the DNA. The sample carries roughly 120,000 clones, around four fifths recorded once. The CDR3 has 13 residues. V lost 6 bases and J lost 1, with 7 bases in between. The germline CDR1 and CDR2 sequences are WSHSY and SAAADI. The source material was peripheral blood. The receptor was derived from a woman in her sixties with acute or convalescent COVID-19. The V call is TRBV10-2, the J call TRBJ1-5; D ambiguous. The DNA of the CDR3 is TGCGCCAGCAGACCACAGAGCAATCAGCCCCAGCATTTT. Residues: CASRPQSNQPQHF.